The rows below give T cell receptor beta chains drawn from one sample of a study of blood T cell repertoires in COVID-19. Sequencing was performed with immunoSEQ multiplex PCR; in TCRdb, only in-frame clones are kept and a portion is missing. The sample yields tens of thousands of clones, 75% to 85% seen once. Sample: peripheral blood. These receptors originate from a man between 60 and 75 years old with acute or convalescent COVID-19. CDR3s leave out the opening cysteine and the closing phenylalanine or tryptophan. Each record gives: J gene, V gene, CDR3 protein.

TRBJ2-1 TRBV6-4 ASSQGGEPYNEQF
TRBJ1-1 TRBV11-3 ASSPGQKNTEAF
TRBJ2-6 TRBV2 ASSALPGTEKSGANVLT
TRBJ1-5 TRBV5-1 ASSRDRNQPQH
TRBJ1-2 TRBV6-5 ASTETWSYGYT
TRBJ1-1 TRBV3-1/TRBV3-2 ASSQGGVSWTEAF
TRBJ2-5 TRBV7-2 ASSLGGAGGRETQY
TRBJ1-2 TRBV19 ASRSDWGYT
TRBJ1-2 TRBV7-2 ASSFREEPLSGYT
TRBJ1-2 TRBV6-1 ASSDRWFNGYT
TRBJ1-3 TRBV28 ASSLFGAGGNTIY
TRBJ2-1 TRBV7-9 ASSLGLAGADFGNEQF
TRBJ2-3 TRBV6-1 ASSAIQGDSTDTQY
TRBJ1-2 TRBV14 ASSQQVYYGYT
TRBJ1-6 TRBV19 ASRDRARVNSPLH
TRBJ1-6 TRBV5-1 ASSLPGPNSPLH
TRBJ1-5 TRBV6-6 ASSTQGGQPQH
TRBJ1-6 TRBV11-2 ASSLFGQVDNSPLH
TRBJ1-2 TRBV15 ATSSGDSSYGYT
TRBJ1-1 TRBV19 ASSTGLGHTEAF
TRBJ2-2 TRBV6-1 ASSEGPWRGADTGELF
TRBJ1-6 TRBV7-8 ASSLDPISPLH
TRBJ1-4 TRBV5-1 ASSLPGQGGEKLF
TRBJ2-1 TRBV27 ASSGLKTGTDNNEQF
TRBJ2-5 TRBV4-2 ASSQEWSGQETQY
TRBJ2-2 TRBV27 ASSFWARGTSGGGTGELF
TRBJ1-1 TRBV2 ASSLTGGLLTEAF
TRBJ1-1 TRBV3-1/TRBV3-2 ASSLRGGDTEAF
TRBJ1-3 TRBV6-5 ASTNPPSGTIY
TRBJ1-5 TRBV12-3/TRBV12-4 ASTRDFNQPQH
TRBJ2-6 TRBV6-2/TRBV6-3 ASSRGQTSGANVLT
TRBJ2-1 TRBV7-9 ASSLVTSGRNEQF
TRBJ1-5 TRBV6-2/TRBV6-3 ASSPRGNQPQH
TRBJ1-1 TRBV19 ASKPFSDKGQLNTEAF
TRBJ1-5 TRBV15 ATSYGQGRNQPQH
TRBJ1-3 TRBV4-3 ASSQDPETSGNTIY
TRBJ1-2 TRBV28 ASTNSAGGNYGYT
TRBJ2-1 TRBV6-2/TRBV6-3 ASSYYDRDRKLFYNEQF
TRBJ2-5 TRBV9 ASSARQGGLIETQY
TRBJ2-7 TRBV19 ASSFAGAYEQY
TRBJ1-2 TRBV28 ASSWTGSNYGYT
TRBJ1-4 TRBV6-5 ASSSGRTNEKLF
TRBJ2-1 TRBV4-1 ASRRTGGSSYNEQF
TRBJ2-1 TRBV7-2 ASSLRGTRNNEQF
TRBJ1-3 TRBV15 ATSNTLGTLGGNTIY